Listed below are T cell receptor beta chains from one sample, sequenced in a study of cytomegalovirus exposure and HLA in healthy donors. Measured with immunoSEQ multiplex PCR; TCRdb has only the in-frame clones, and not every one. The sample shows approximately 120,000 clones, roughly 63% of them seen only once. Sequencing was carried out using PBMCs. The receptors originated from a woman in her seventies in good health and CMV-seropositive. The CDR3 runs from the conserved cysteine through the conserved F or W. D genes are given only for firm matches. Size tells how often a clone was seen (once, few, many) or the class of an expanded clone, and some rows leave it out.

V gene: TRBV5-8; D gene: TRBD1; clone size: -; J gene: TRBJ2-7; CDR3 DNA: TGTGCCAGCATACGGACAGGAGACCTCTACGAGCAGTACTTC; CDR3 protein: CASIRTGDLYEQYF
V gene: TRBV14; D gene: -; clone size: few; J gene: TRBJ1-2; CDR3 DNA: TGTGCCAGCAGCTCCGGGACATGGGGCTACACCTTC; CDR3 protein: CASSSGTWGYTF
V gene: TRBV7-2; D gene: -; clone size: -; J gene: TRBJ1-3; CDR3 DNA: TGTGCCAGCAGCCTCGGAGGGAGCTCTGGAAACACCATATATTTT; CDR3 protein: CASSLGGSSGNTIYF
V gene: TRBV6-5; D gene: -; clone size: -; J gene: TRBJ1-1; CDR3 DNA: TGTGCCAGCAGGGCGAGACAGAACACTGAAGCTTTCTTT; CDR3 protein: CASRARQNTEAFF
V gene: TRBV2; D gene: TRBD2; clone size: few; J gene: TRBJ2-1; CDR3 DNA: TGTGCCAGCAGTTATCGGGGGGGCAGGATTAATGAGCAGTTCTTC; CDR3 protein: CASSYRGGRINEQFF
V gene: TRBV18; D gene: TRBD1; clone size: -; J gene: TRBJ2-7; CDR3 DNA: TGTGCCAGCTCACGGGGAGAGGGGACAGGGGGCTACGAGCAGTACTTC; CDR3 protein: CASSRGEGTGGYEQYF
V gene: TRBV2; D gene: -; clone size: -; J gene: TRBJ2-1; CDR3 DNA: TGTGCCAGCAGTACCCGGGTCTCCCTTGGTGGTGAGCAGTTCTTC; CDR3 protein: CASSTRVSLGGEQFF
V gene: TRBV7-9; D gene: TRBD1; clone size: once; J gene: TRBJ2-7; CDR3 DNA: TGTGCCAGCACCGACCTAGGGGGCTCGGGGAAGGCCTCCGAGCAGTACTTC; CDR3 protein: CASTDLGGSGKASEQYF
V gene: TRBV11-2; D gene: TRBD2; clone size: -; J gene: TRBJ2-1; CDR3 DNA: TGTGCCAGCAGCTTCCAAGGCGGGGGAGTAGTTGAGCAGTTCTTC; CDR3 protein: CASSFQGGGVVEQFF
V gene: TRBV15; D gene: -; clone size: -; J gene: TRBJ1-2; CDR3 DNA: TGTGCCACCAGCACATCGGCGGGTTATGGCTACACCTTC; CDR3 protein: CATSTSAGYGYTF
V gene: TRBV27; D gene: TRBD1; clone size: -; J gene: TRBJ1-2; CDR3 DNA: TGTGCCAGCAGTTTATGGGCAGGGGGCGGGGACTATGGCTACACCTTC; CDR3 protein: CASSLWAGGGDYGYTF
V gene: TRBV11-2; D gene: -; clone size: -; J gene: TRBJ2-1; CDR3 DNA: TGTGCCAGCAGCGCACATAATGAGCAGTTCTTC; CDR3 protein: CASSAHNEQFF
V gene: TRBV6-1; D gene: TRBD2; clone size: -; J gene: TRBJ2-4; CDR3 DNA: TGTGCCAGCAGTGACAATAGCGGGGGAGGAAAAAACATTCAGTACTTC; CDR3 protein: CASSDNSGGGKNIQYF
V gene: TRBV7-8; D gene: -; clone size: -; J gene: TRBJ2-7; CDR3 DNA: TGTGCCAGCAGCTTAGACAGAACCCTATCCTACGAGCAGTACTTC; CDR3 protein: CASSLDRTLSYEQYF
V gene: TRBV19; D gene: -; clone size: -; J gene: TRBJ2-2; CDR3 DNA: TGTGCCAGTAGAGGGGTGGCTTCTGGCACCGGGGAGCTGTTTTTT; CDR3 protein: CASRGVASGTGELFF
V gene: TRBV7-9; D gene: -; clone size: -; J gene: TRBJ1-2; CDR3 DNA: TGTGCCAGCATCAAACAAAGAAATTCTAACTATGGCTACACCTTC; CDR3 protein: CASIKQRNSNYGYTF
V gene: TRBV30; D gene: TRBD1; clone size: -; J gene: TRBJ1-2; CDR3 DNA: TGTGCCTGGAGACAGACAGGGGATTTATATGGCTACACCTTC; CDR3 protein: CAWRQTGDLYGYTF
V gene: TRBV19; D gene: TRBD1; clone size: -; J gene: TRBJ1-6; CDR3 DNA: TGTGCCAGTAGTAAACAGGGGATAGGTTCACCCCTCCACTTT; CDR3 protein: CASSKQGIGSPLHF
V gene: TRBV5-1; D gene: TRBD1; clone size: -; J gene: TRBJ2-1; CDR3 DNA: TGCGCCAGCAGAGTGACAGGGAGCTCCTACAATGAGCAGTTCTTC; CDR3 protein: CASRVTGSSYNEQFF
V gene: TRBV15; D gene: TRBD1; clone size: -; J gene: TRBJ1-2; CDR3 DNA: TGTGCCACCAGCAGAACAGGGGATGGCTACACCTTC; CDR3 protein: CATSRTGDGYTF
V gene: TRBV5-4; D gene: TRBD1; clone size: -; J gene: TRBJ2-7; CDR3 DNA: TGTGCCAGCAGCCCGCAGGGGGATACCTACGAGCAGTACTTC; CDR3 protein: CASSPQGDTYEQYF
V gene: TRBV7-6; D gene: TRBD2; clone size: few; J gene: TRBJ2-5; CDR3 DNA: TGTGCCAGCAGCCAAGATGAGGCGGGGGGGTACCAAGAGACCCAGTACTTC; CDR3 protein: CASSQDEAGGYQETQYF
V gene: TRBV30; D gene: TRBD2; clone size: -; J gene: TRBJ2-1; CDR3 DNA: TGTGCCTGGAGTGTTGGGAGCGGGGGGGCCGATGAGCAGTTCTTC; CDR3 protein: CAWSVGSGGADEQFF
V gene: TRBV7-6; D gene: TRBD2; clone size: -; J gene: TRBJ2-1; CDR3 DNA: TGTGCCAGCAGCCCTAGGACTAGAGCGGATGAGCAGTTCTTC; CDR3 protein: CASSPRTRADEQFF
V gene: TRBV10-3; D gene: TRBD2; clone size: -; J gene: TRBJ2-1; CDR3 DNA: TGTGCCATCAGTGAGTCAGGCGGGGGGACTTCCGAGGAGCAGTTCTTC; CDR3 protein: CAISESGGGTSEEQFF